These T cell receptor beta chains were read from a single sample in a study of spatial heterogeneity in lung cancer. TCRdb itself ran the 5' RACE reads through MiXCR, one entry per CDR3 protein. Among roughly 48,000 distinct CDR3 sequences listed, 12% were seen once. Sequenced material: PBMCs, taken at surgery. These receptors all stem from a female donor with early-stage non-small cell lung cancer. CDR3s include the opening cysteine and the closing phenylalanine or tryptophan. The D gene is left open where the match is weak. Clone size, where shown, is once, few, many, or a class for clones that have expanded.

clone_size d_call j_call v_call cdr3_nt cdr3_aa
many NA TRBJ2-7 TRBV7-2 TGTGCCAGCAGCTTAATTCCGGGATCCTACGAGCAGTACTTC CASSLIPGSYEQYF
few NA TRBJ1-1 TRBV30 TGTGCCTGGGGATGGGCGGGGGCTGAAGCTTTCTTT CAWGWAGAEAFF
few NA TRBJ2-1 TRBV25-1 TGTGCCAGCAGCCGCCAGGGCGTCAATGAGCAGTTCTTC CASSRQGVNEQFF
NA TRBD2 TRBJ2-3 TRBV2 TGTGCCAGAGAGCGGGAAGGACGGGGCACAGATACGCAGTATTTT CAREREGRGTDTQYF
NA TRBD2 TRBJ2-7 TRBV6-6 TGTGCCAGCAGAAATCTAGCGGGATCGGAATACGAGCAGTACTTC CASRNLAGSEYEQYF
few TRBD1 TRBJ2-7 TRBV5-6 TGTGCCAGCAGCTTGGGTCCAGGACAGGGGTACGAGCAGTACTTC CASSLGPGQGYEQYF
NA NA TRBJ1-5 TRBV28 TGTGCCAGCAGTTTATACGAAGCCAGGGGTCAGCCCCAGCATTTT CASSLYEARGQPQHF
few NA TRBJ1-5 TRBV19 TGTGCCAGTAGTTTAGGGCAGTCTCCGGGACAGCCCCAGCATTTT CASSLGQSPGQPQHF
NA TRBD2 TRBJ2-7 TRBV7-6 TGTGCCAGCAGCCCGGGACTAGCTTACAACGAGCAGTACTTC CASSPGLAYNEQYF
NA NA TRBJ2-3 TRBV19 TGTGCCAGTAGTCAAGGCAGGCGAAACACAGATACGCAGTATTTT CASSQGRRNTDTQYF
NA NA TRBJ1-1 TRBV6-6 TGTGCCAGCAGTTACTCGACGTGGGGGCAGGGCACTGAAGCTTTCTTT CASSYSTWGQGTEAFF
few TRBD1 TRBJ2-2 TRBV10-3 TGTGCCATCAGTGACACCGACAGGGGGCTAAACACCGGGGAGCTGTTTTTT CAISDTDRGLNTGELFF
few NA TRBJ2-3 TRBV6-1 TGTGCCAGCAGTCGCAGACCCGGTTGGACAGATACGCAGTATTTT CASSRRPGWTDTQYF
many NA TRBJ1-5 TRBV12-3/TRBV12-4 TGTGCCAGCAGTTTGGGGATTCAGCCCCAGCATTTT CASSLGIQPQHF
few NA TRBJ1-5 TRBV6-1 TGTGCCAGTCGTAATGGGGGTCAGCCCCAGCATTTT CASRNGGQPQHF
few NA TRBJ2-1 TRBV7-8 TGTGCCAGCAGCCCCGACTCGCTGGATGAGCAGTTCTTC CASSPDSLDEQFF
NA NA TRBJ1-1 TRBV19 TGTGCCAGTAGTATCTCTTCGTGGGAAGCTTTCTTT CASSISSWEAFF
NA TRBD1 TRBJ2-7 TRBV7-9 TGTGCCAGCAGCCCCGGACCCCGGGACAGGGTACTCCGCGAGCAGTACTTC CASSPGPRDRVLREQYF
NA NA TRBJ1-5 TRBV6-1 TGTGCCAGCAGTGAAGTATTAAGGCAGCCCCAGCATTTT CASSEVLRQPQHF
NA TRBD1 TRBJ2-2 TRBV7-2 TGTGCCAGCAGCTCACAGGGGGCATGGACCGGGGAGCTGTTTTTT CASSSQGAWTGELFF
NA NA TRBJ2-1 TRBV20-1 TGCAGTGCTCCGATGGGCGGGGGCCTTCGCAATGAGCAGTTCTTC CSAPMGGGLRNEQFF
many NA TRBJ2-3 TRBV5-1 TGCGCCAGCTCCCCGGGCGCCCTTAGCACAGATACGCAGTATTTT CASSPGALSTDTQYF
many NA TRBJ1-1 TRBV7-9 TGTGCCAGCAGCGCTTTCCCTTCGAACACTGAAGCTTTCTTT CASSAFPSNTEAFF
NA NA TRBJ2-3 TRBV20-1 TGCAGTGCCAGAAGGACGGAACGGTCGCAGTATTTT CSARRTERSQYF
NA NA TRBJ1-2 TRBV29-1 TGCAGCGTTGACGACAGTGGCTATGGCTACACCTTC CSVDDSGYGYTF
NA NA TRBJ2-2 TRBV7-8 TGTGCCAGCAGCTTAGCGCTGAGGACCGGGGAGCTGTTTTTT CASSLALRTGELFF
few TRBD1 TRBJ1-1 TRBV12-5 TGTGCTAGTGGTTTGGGGACAGGGAATACTGAAGCTTTCTTT CASGLGTGNTEAFF
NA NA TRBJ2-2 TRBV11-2 TGTGCCAGCAGCTTAGATTGGGTGAGGGGTTTCGCGAACACCGGGGAGCTGTTTTTT CASSLDWVRGFANTGELFF
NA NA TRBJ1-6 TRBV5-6 TGTGCCAGCAGCTTACTGGGCTCACCCCTCCACTTT CASSLLGSPLHF
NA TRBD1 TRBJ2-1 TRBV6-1 TGTGCCAGCACCCCGGGACAGTCCTACAATGAGCAGTTCTTC CASTPGQSYNEQFF
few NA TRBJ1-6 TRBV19 TGTGCCAGTAGTGACGAACCGGGGAGCTCCTATAATTCACCCCTCCACTTT CASSDEPGSSYNSPLHF
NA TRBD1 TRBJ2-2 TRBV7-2 TGTGCCAGCAGCCGAGGGACAGGCAACACCGGGGAGCTGTTTTTT CASSRGTGNTGELFF
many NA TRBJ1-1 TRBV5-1 TGCGCCAGCAGCTTGGGGGATGGGAGAGCTTTCTTT CASSLGDGRAFF
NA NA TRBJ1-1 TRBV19 TGTGCCAGTAGTATAGATCAGGTGAACACTGAAGCTTTCTTT CASSIDQVNTEAFF
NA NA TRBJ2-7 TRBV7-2 TGTGCCAGCAGAGGCCGTACGCACTCCTACGAGCAGTACTTC CASRGRTHSYEQYF
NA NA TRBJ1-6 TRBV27 TGTGCCAGCAGCCCTGGCGTTCCACCCCTCCACTTT CASSPGVPPLHF
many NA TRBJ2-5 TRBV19 TGTGCCAGTAGTTTAGGGAGTCAGGAGACCCAGTACTTC CASSLGSQETQYF
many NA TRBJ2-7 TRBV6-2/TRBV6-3 TGTGCCAGCGGCATCTCCTACGAGCAGTACTTC CASGISYEQYF
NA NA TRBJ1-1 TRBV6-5 TGTGCCAGCAGCTGGAAGGGGACTGCTGAAGCTTTCTTT CASSWKGTAEAFF
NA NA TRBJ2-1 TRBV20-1 TGCAGTGCGAAGAGGCCCCCCGGGGCAACGGGCAATGAGCAGTTCTTC CSAKRPPGATGNEQFF
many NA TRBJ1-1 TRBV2 TGTGCCAGCAGTGAAGGGCCAGGGACTGAAGCTTTCTTT CASSEGPGTEAFF
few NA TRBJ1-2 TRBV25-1 TGTGCCAGCAGTGAATACGGTGGGGCCGGCTATGGCTACACCTTC CASSEYGGAGYGYTF
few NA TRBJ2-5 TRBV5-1 TGCGCCAGCAGCTTGGCCGGATGGCAGCAAGAGACCCAGTACTTC CASSLAGWQQETQYF
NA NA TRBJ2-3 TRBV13 TGTGCCAGCAGCTCACGGGCCGAGACAGATACGCAGTATTTT CASSSRAETDTQYF
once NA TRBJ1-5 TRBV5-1 TGCGCCAGCAGCTTGGACGTTTCTGGGGATCAGCCCCAGCATTTT CASSLDVSGDQPQHF
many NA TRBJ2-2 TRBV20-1 TGCAGTGCTAGAGGGGGCAGGGGCACCGGGGAGCTGTTTTTT CSARGGRGTGELFF
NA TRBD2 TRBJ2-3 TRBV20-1 TGCAGTGCTAGAGATTTCCCCCGATTAGCGGGGGGGCTAGATACGCAGTATTTT CSARDFPRLAGGLDTQYF
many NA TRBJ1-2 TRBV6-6 TGTGCCAGCAGCCGAGGACCCAATAACACCTTC CASSRGPNNTF